This T cell receptor beta chain stems from a study of cytomegalovirus exposure and HLA in healthy donors. Regarding the study as a whole: The study designated around 150 TCR beta chains cytomegalovirus-associated. Being productive about 90% or about 30% of the time was typical of most TCR beta V segments in an earlier analysis.

PCR amplification relied on 60 Vbeta primers (plus 13 Jbeta primers). Sequencing used immunoSEQ multiplex PCR; TCRdb keeps in-frame clones, though not all of them. Of approximately 100,000 clones in the sample, 60% to 85% were seen once. Donors counted as nominally healthy when sampled, yet unrecorded immune exposures were likely. In regard to this clone: Its target is not known.

This sequence originates from a female donor in good health and CMV-seropositive. The specimen was PBMCs.

The CDR3 DNA reads TGTGCCAGCAGGAGTGGTAGCACTGAAGCTTTCTTT. It translates to CASRSGSTEAFF. The chain uses TRBV2 and TRBJ1-1, with no clear D. There are 12 residues in the CDR3. From germline, CDR1 is SNHLY and CDR2 FYNNEI. V was pared by 6 bases and J by 4 bases, with 9 bases between. Full variable domain (remainder filled in from reference TRBV2 and TRBJ1-1): EPEVTQTPSHQVTQMGQEVILRCVPISNHLYFYWYRQILGQKVEFLVSFYNNEISEKSEIFDDQFSVERPDGSNFTLKIRSTKLEDSAMYFCASRSGSTEAFFGQGTRLTVV.